A single sample is the source of the 8 T cell receptor beta chains below, sequenced in a study of blood T cell repertoires in COVID-19. The data were produced by immunoSEQ multiplex PCR, yet TCRdb's version contains in-frame clones alone and is incomplete. The table includes about 200,000 clones, 80% to 90% detected once. The sequenced sample was PBMCs or T cells enriched from blood (not recorded which). The receptors here all came from a man under 40 who had recovered from COVID-19.

The V gene is TRBV7-2, the J gene TRBJ1-2; D is uncertain. This CDR3 comprises 14 residues. The V gene's germline CDR1 is SGHTA and CDR2 FQGNSA. Deletions cut 1 base from V and 2 bases from J, with 8 bases between. CDR3 region: CASSLVPQNYGYTF. CDR3 in DNA: TGTGCCAGCAGCTTAGTACCTCAGAACTATGGCTACACCTTC.

The chain couples TRBV5-8 to TRBJ2-7; tentatively, D is TRBD1 (5 bases). This CDR3 is built from 14 residues. The V gene lost 0 bases and the J gene lost 5 bases, with 12 bases spanning the gap. CDR1 SGHTS and CDR2 YDEGEE come from the germline V gene. The CDR3, as DNA: TGTGCCAGCAGCTTGGCGGGTAGGGGCCACGAGCAGTACTTC. Protein: CASSLAGRGHEQYF.

J is TRBJ2-3 and V is TRBV18; 9 bases match TRBD2. The V gene end was trimmed by 2 bases and the J gene end by 0 bases; junction bases not matched to a gene: 6. Looked up from germline, CDR1 is KGHSH and CDR2 is LQKENI. The length of the CDR3 is 17 residues. The CDR3 DNA follows: TGTGCCAGCTCACCAAGGACTAGCGCTTCTAGCACAGATACGCAGTATTTT. Its protein product is CASSPRTSASSTDTQYF.

V and J are TRBV6-5 and TRBJ2-1; the D gene is possibly TRBD2 (6 bases). This CDR3 has 14 residues. V lost 4 bases to trimming and J lost 4 bases, with 11 bases between them. Germline CDR1 reads MNHEY; CDR2 reads SVGAGI. As DNA, the CDR3 is TGTGCCAGCAGTTCTGGCGGGGCTTACAATGAGCAGTTCTTC. As protein: CASSSGGAYNEQFF.

Here the CDR3 DNA reads TGTGCCAGCAGCTTAGGGCGGACAGGGAAAGGTGGCTACACCTTC. Translating it yields CASSLGRTGKGGYTF. The rearrangement links TRBV11-2 to TRBJ1-2, with 8 bases aligning to TRBD1. Germline values: CDR1 SGHAT, CDR2 FQNNGV. CDR3 length: 15 amino acids. Unmatched junction bases numbered 8, after V lost 1 base and J lost 7 bases.

The chain employs TRBV28 and TRBJ1-5; D is unclear. Between the trimmed V and J ends, which lost 6 bases and 6 bases, there was a span of 9 bases. The length of the CDR3 is 12 residues. Germline lookup yields CDR1 MDHEN and CDR2 SYDVKM. DNA of the CDR3: TGTGCCAGCAGAGTCGGGAGTCAGCCCCAGCATTTT. Translating it yields CASRVGSQPQHF.

The chain uses TRBV18 and TRBJ1-4, with 7 bases matching TRBD1. With V trimmed by 3 bases and J by 0 bases, 1 base remained unmatched. Per the germline V gene, CDR1 is KGHSH and CDR2 is LQKENI. This CDR3 spans 15 amino acids. CDR3 region: CASSPQGATNEKLFF. CDR3 nucleotides: TGTGCCAGCTCACCGCAGGGGGCAACTAATGAAAAACTGTTTTTT.

The chain links TRBV30 to TRBJ2-7; 8 bases fit TRBD1. The length of the CDR3 is 14 residues. Germline-derived CDR1 and CDR2 are GTSNPN and SVGIG (reference sequence). The ends lost 4 bases at V and 0 bases at J; junction bases unmatched: 5. CDR3 DNA sequence: TGTGCCTGGAAGGACAGGGTTAGCTCCTACGAGCAGTACTTC. Amino acid sequence: CAWKDRVSSYEQYF.